This TCR beta chain is from a study of shared clonotypes between healthy human individuals. This clone was detected only once. In replicate PCRs of sorted subsets, around 0.2 ug DNA, 29,000 or so T cell genomes, was used. Generated by immunoSEQ multiplex PCR, the TCRdb table keeps only in-frame clones and is missing some. The sample consists of roughly 2,500,000 clones, over 85% of them appearing once. The CDR3 extends over 16 amino acids. Germline CDR1 SGHVS, CDR2 FQNEAQ. V lost 5 bases and J lost 2, with 18 bases in between. This TCR was sampled from a man aged 18 to 30 in good health. Some clones in this sample may be carry-over from other donors' samples. This rearrangement joins TRBV7-8 to TRBJ1-2, with D maybe TRBD1 (5 bases). The sequencing input was naive CD4+ T cells from PBMCs. Described subset: CD45RA+ positively selected. Here the CDR3 reads CASSPGGRAVNYGYTF. CDR3 nucleotide sequence: TGTGCCAGCAGCCCTGGGGGTAGGGCTGTGAACTATGGCTACACCTTC.